The rows below give T cell receptor beta chains drawn from one sample of a study of beta chain features in type 1 diabetes. The data were produced by immunoSEQ multiplex PCR, yet TCRdb's version contains in-frame clones alone and is incomplete. The sample has roughly 150,000 clones; around 8.6% are singletons. Sequenced material: central memory CD4+ T cells from blood. These receptors all stem from a woman in her late teens or twenties with type 1 diabetes. Each CDR3 is given with its conserved first and last residue. The D gene is left open where the match is weak. The size of a clone is reported for some rows only, either as once, few or many, or as a class for expanded clones.

j_gene,v_gene,d_gene,abundance,CDR3aa,CDR3nt
TRBJ1-2,TRBV30,NA,NA,CAWSLTIHGYGYTF,TGTGCCTGGAGTCTCACGATTCACGGCTATGGCTACACCTTC
TRBJ2-3,TRBV25-1,TRBD2,many,CASSLGGSGTDTQYF,TGTGCCAGCAGCCTGGGGGGGTCGGGTACAGATACGCAGTATTTT
TRBJ1-5,TRBV28,NA,few,CASSLLAEARGQPQHF,TGTGCCAGCAGTTTACTAGCGGAGGCACGAGGTCAGCCCCAGCATTTT
TRBJ1-3,TRBV28,NA,few,CASSPTGPWNTIYF,TGTGCCAGCAGTCCGACAGGTCCGTGGAACACCATATATTTT
TRBJ2-7,TRBV2,NA,few,CASIWTEDYEQYF,TGTGCCAGCATCTGGACAGAAGACTACGAGCAGTACTTC
TRBJ2-1,TRBV6-5,NA,few,CASSAGASYNEQFF,TGTGCCAGCAGTGCGGGGGCGTCCTACAATGAGCAGTTCTTC
TRBJ1-5,TRBV10-2,NA,few,CASSERQVRNQPQHF,TGCGCCAGCAGTGAGAGACAGGTGCGCAATCAGCCCCAGCATTTT
TRBJ2-3,TRBV7-6,NA,NA,CASSLGAGSSTDTQYF,TGTGCCAGCAGCTTAGGGGCAGGGTCTAGCACAGATACGCAGTATTTT
TRBJ1-2,TRBV28,NA,few,CASSSNYGYTF,TGTGCCAGCAGTTCCAATTATGGCTACACCTTC
TRBJ2-3,TRBV7-3,TRBD2,few,CASSVGAGGLTDTQYF,TGTGCCAGCAGCGTGGGAGCGGGAGGCCTCACAGATACGCAGTATTTT
TRBJ1-2,TRBV4-2,NA,NA,CASSQDLAAPNYGYTF,TGTGCCAGCAGCCAAGATCTAGCAGCTCCCAACTATGGCTACACCTTC
TRBJ2-7,TRBV6-1,TRBD1,few,CASSEEGRFRQGVRQYF,TGTGCCAGCAGTGAAGAGGGTCGATTCAGACAGGGCGTCAGGCAGTACTTC
TRBJ2-7,TRBV18,TRBD2,NA,CASSPSSGGAYEQYF,TGTGCCAGCTCACCGTCTAGCGGGGGGGCCTACGAGCAGTACTTC
TRBJ2-7,TRBV18,NA,NA,CASSPGPGEQYF,TGTGCCAGCTCACCAGGGCCGGGGGAGCAGTACTTC
TRBJ2-1,TRBV5-1,NA,few,CASSFGTYNEQFF,TGCGCCAGCAGCTTTGGGACTTACAATGAGCAGTTCTTC
TRBJ2-1,TRBV5-1,TRBD2,few,CASRFSGGSPWFF,TGCGCCAGCAGGTTTAGCGGGGGGTCCCCATGGTTCTTC
TRBJ1-2,TRBV11-2,NA,NA,CASSEANYGYTF,TGTGCCAGCAGTGAGGCAAACTATGGCTACACCTTC
TRBJ2-5,TRBV2,TRBD2,few,CASSERSGGGKTQYF,TGTGCCAGCAGTGAACGTTCAGGCGGGGGAAAGACCCAGTACTTC
TRBJ2-1,TRBV15,TRBD1,NA,CATSRGGDRGLHEQFF,TGTGCCACCAGCAGAGGAGGGGACAGGGGGCTCCATGAGCAGTTCTTC
TRBJ2-1,TRBV7-8,NA,NA,CASSLQGFEQFF,TGTGCCAGCAGCTTACAGGGTTTTGAGCAGTTCTTC
TRBJ2-3,TRBV19,TRBD1,NA,CASTRQGAADTQYF,TGTGCCAGTACCCGACAGGGGGCCGCAGATACGCAGTATTTT
TRBJ2-5,TRBV7-2,NA,NA,CASSLSPRGGETQYF,TGTGCCAGCAGCTTAAGCCCCCGCGGCGGGGAGACCCAGTACTTC
TRBJ1-1,TRBV19,TRBD1,NA,CASSDRGNTEAFF,TGTGCCAGTTCGGACAGGGGGAACACTGAAGCTTTCTTT
TRBJ2-3,TRBV29-1,TRBD2,NA,CSVGGTSLLTQYF,TGCAGCGTGGGGGGGACTAGCCTCCTCACGCAGTATTTT
TRBJ1-4,TRBV18,NA,NA,CASSPRVPSAATNEKLFF,TGTGCCAGCTCACCCAGGGTCCCTAGTGCGGCAACTAATGAAAAACTGTTTTTT
TRBJ2-1,TRBV7-8,TRBD2,NA,CASSLGGGGASYNEQFF,TGTGCCAGCAGCTTAGGAGGCGGGGGGGCTTCCTACAATGAGCAGTTCTTC
TRBJ2-2,TRBV4-2,TRBD2,few,CASSQSTSGSGTGELFF,TGTGCCAGCAGCCAATCGACTAGCGGGAGCGGTACCGGGGAGCTGTTTTTT
TRBJ2-1,TRBV4-1,TRBD2,NA,CASRGLAGNNEQFF,TGCGCCAGCAGGGGACTAGCGGGGAACAATGAGCAGTTCTTC
TRBJ2-1,TRBV28,TRBD2,NA,CASKFATGTSGPYNEQFF,TGTGCCAGCAAATTTGCTACCGGGACTAGCGGGCCTTACAATGAGCAGTTCTTC
TRBJ2-2,TRBV25-1,NA,NA,CASSDAGAGTGELFF,TGTGCCAGCAGTGACGCGGGGGCAGGCACCGGGGAGCTGTTTTTT
TRBJ1-1,TRBV5-4,NA,few,CASSREDTVGAFF,TGTGCCAGCAGCCGCGAGGACACAGTCGGAGCTTTCTTT
TRBJ1-2,TRBV28,TRBD1,NA,CASQKQGGNYGYTF,TGTGCCAGCCAAAAACAGGGGGGTAACTATGGCTACACCTTC
TRBJ2-7,TRBV6-5,NA,NA,CASSLVGYEQYF,TGTGCCAGCAGTCTTGTCGGCTACGAGCAGTACTTC
TRBJ2-3,TRBV7-2,TRBD2,few,CASSLGLGGDTQYF,TGTGCCAGCAGCTTAGGCTTGGGAGGGGATACGCAGTATTTT
TRBJ1-1,TRBV29-1,NA,many,CSAGKVNTEAFF,TGCAGCGCCGGGAAAGTGAACACTGAAGCTTTCTTT
TRBJ2-3,TRBV7-2,TRBD2,few,CASSKLGRRRGSTDTQYF,TGTGCCAGCAGCAAACTTGGCAGGAGGCGGGGGAGCACAGATACGCAGTATTTT
TRBJ1-2,TRBV5-1,NA,few,CASSLEGVYGYTF,TGCGCCAGCAGCTTGGAGGGGGTATATGGCTACACCTTC
TRBJ1-2,TRBV5-4,NA,few,CASTPSADRVYGYTF,TGTGCCAGCACCCCTTCGGCGGACAGAGTCTATGGCTACACCTTC
TRBJ2-1,TRBV5-1,TRBD1,few,CASSLARTGVNEQFF,TGCGCCAGCAGCTTGGCTCGGACAGGGGTCAATGAGCAGTTCTTC
TRBJ2-1,TRBV28,NA,NA,CASSGSGPLSSYNEQFF,TGTGCCAGCAGTGGGAGCGGACCTTTGAGCTCCTACAATGAGCAGTTCTTC
TRBJ1-1,TRBV7-9,NA,few,CASSLPQGNTEAFF,TGTGCCAGCAGCTTGCCCCAGGGGAACACTGAAGCTTTCTTT
TRBJ2-5,TRBV18,TRBD1,NA,CASSGWTGEPETQYF,TGTGCCAGCTCAGGATGGACAGGGGAGCCGGAGACCCAGTACTTC
TRBJ2-7,TRBV7-2,TRBD2,NA,CASSFPTSGRRNEQYF,TGTGCCAGCAGCTTTCCGACTAGCGGGAGAAGAAACGAGCAGTACTTC
TRBJ1-2,TRBV11-2,TRBD1,NA,CASSLGQGVGYTF,TGTGCCAGCAGCCTCGGACAGGGGGTTGGCTACACCTTC
TRBJ2-5,TRBV7-2,NA,many,CASSRGQETQYF,TGTGCCAGCAGCCGGGGCCAAGAGACCCAGTACTTC
TRBJ1-1,TRBV15,TRBD1,NA,CATSRGDRVRGTEAFF,TGTGCCACCAGCAGAGGGGACAGGGTAAGGGGGACTGAAGCTTTCTTT
TRBJ2-7,TRBV28,TRBD1,few,CASRNIGTAPYEQYF,TGTGCCAGCAGAAATATCGGGACAGCACCCTACGAGCAGTACTTC
TRBJ2-2,TRBV9,NA,NA,CASSQGIGQLSGELFF,TGTGCCAGCAGCCAGGGCATCGGCCAATTGTCCGGGGAGCTGTTTTTT
TRBJ1-5,TRBV28,TRBD1,NA,CASSWGTGGQPQHF,TGTGCCAGCAGTTGGGGGACAGGGGGACAGCCCCAGCATTTT
TRBJ2-5,TRBV21-1,NA,NA,CASSKDGGTSGQETQYF,TGTGCCAGCAGCAAAGATGGCGGGACTAGCGGCCAAGAGACCCAGTACTTC
TRBJ2-5,TRBV11-2,NA,few,CASSLNWLAGGETQYF,TGTGCCAGCAGCTTAAATTGGCTGGCGGGCGGAGAGACCCAGTACTTC
TRBJ1-4,TRBV5-1,NA,few,CASSKDTTNEKLFF,TGCGCCAGCAGCAAGGACACGACTAATGAAAAACTGTTTTTT
TRBJ2-7,TRBV11-3,NA,few,CASSHREGDYEQYF,TGTGCCAGCAGCCACCGTGAGGGGGACTACGAGCAGTACTTC
TRBJ1-2,TRBV9,NA,NA,CASSGALRYGYTF,TGTGCCAGCAGCGGCGCCTTGAGGTATGGCTACACCTTC
TRBJ1-4,TRBV18,TRBD1,few,CASSRDRDEKLFF,TGTGCCAGCTCCCGGGACAGGGATGAAAAACTGTTTTTT
TRBJ2-7,TRBV7-6,NA,medium-sized,CASSLAEDGEQYF,TGTGCCAGCAGCTTAGCAGAGGATGGCGAGCAGTACTTC
TRBJ2-2,TRBV19,TRBD1,NA,CASRRTSGTVLRELFF,TGTGCCAGTAGAAGGACTTCCGGGACAGTCTTACGGGAGCTGTTTTTT
TRBJ2-2,TRBV11-2,TRBD2,few,CASSWSGRRTGELFF,TGTGCCAGCAGCTGGAGCGGGAGACGGACCGGGGAGCTGTTTTTT